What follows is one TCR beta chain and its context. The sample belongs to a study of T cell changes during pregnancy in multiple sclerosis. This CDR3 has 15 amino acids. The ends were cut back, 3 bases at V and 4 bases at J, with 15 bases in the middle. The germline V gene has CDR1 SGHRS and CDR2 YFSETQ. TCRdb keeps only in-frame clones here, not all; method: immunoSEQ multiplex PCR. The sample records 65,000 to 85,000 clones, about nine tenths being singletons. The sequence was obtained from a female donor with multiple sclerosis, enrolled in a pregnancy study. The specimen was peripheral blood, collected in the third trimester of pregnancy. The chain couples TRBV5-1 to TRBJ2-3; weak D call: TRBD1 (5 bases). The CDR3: CASSYGQGYADTQYF. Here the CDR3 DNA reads TGCGCCAGCAGCTATGGACAAGGGTATGCAGATACGCAGTATTTT. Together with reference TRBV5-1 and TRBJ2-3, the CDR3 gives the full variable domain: KAGVTQTPRYLIKTRGQQVTLSCSPISGHRSVSWYQQTPGQGLQFLFEYFSETQRNKGNFPGRFSGRQFSNSRSEMNVSTLELGDSALYLCASSYGQGYADTQYFGPGTRLTVL.